The 25 T cell receptor beta chains below were found in one sample sequenced in a study of T cell responses to AZD1222 COVID-19 vaccine. Assay used: immunoSEQ multiplex PCR; TCRdb lists only in-frame clones, some missing. The data hold 90,000 to 150,000 clones, with around 89% observed a single time. The source was peripheral blood, collected on day 0 of AZD1222 vaccination. The receptors were sampled from an adult in good health.

The CDR3 loop reads CASSLGTGTVNYGYTF. CDR3 coding DNA: TGTGCCAGCAGCTTGGGTACCGGGACGGTCAACTATGGCTACACCTTC. The V gene is TRBV5-4, the J gene TRBJ1-2; possible D gene TRBD1, 5 bases. Trimming pared 0 bases from V and 2 bases from J, leaving 14 bases between. The length of the CDR3 is 16 residues. Germline V gene data show CDR1 as SGHNT and CDR2 as YYREEE (reference sequence). Supplemented by reference TRBV5-4 and TRBJ1-2, the full variable domain reads ETGVTQSPTHLIKTRGQQVTLRCSSQSGHNTVSWYQQALGQGPQFIFQYYREEENGRGNFPPRFSGLQFPNYSSELNVNALELDDSALYLCASSLGTGTVNYGYTFGSGTRLTVV.

This chain connects TRBV5-5 to TRBJ2-7; tentatively, D is TRBD2 (5 bases). Germline lookup yields CDR1 SGHKS and CDR2 YYEKEE (reference sequence). Between the trimmed V and J ends, which lost 0 bases and 4 bases, there was a span of 14 bases. The CDR3 length is 15 residues. CDR3 bases: TGTGCCAGCAGCTTGGCCCTCGGCGAGGGTTACGAGCAGTACTTC. Translation gives CASSLALGEGYEQYF.

This chain joins TRBV2 and TRBJ1-1, with a tentative D call TRBD1 (6 bases). Germline CDR1 reads SNHLY; CDR2 reads FYNNEI. CDR3 length: 14 residues. Trimming removed 7 bases from V and 4 bases from J, with 16 bases in between. CDR3 amino acids: CASNHEGGGTEAFF. The CDR3 DNA is TGTGCCAGCAACCATGAAGGGGGGGGCACTGAAGCTTTCTTT.

V is TRBV5-6 and J is TRBJ2-7, with 7 bases aligning to TRBD1. The CDR3 spans 12 residues. The trim removed 5 bases at V and 3 bases at J, leaving 2 bases unmatched. In germline, CDR1 is SGHDT, CDR2 YYEEEE. CDR3 coding DNA: TGTGCCAGCAGGAGACAGGGCTACGAGCAGTACTTC. Its translation is CASRRQGYEQYF.

This clone showed up just once. V and J are TRBV4-2 and TRBJ1-6; D is undetermined. The CDR3 covers 16 residues. CDR1 and CDR2 from the germline V gene are LGHNA and YNFKEQ. V shed 0 bases and J shed 6 bases, with 12 bases lying between them. CDR3 DNA: TGTGCCAGCAGCCAAGATGGAGCAGGAATTAATTCACCCCTCCACTTT. The encoded protein is CASSQDGAGINSPLHF.

The chain has TRBV9 and TRBJ2-7; no clear D. The CDR3 runs 12 residues. Between the trimmed V and J ends, which lost 0 bases and 3 bases, there was a span of 4 bases. CDR1 is SGDLS, CDR2 YYNGEE, per germline. The DNA of the CDR3 is TGTGCCAGCAGCGTAGAGGGCTACGAGCAGTACTTC. Its protein product is CASSVEGYEQYF.

The chain employs TRBV5-8 and TRBJ1-4; 8 positions agree with TRBD1. The germline V gene has CDR1 SGHTS and CDR2 YDEGEE. The CDR3 sequence is 16 residues long. Germline trimming cut 0 bases from V and 7 bases from J; bases unmatched to any gene: 8. CDR3 sequence: CASSLAAGGRGEKLFF. The CDR3 DNA reads TGTGCCAGCAGCTTGGCGGCAGGGGGCCGGGGTGAAAAACTGTTTTTT.

This chain joins TRBV19 and TRBJ1-1, with TRBD1 matching over 7 bases. With 4 bases clipped from V and 7 bases from J, the junction kept 6 bases outside the gene matches. CDR1 LNHDA and CDR2 SQIVND come from the germline V gene (reference sequence). There are 13 residues in the CDR3. CDR3 sequence (DNA): TGTGCCAGTAGTAAAAGGACAGGACGTGAAGCTTTCTTT. It yields the protein CASSKRTGREAFF. Supplemented by reference TRBV19 and TRBJ1-1, the full variable domain reads DGGITQSPKYLFRKEGQNVTLSCEQNLNHDAMYWYRQDPGQGLRLIYYSQIVNDFQKGDIAEGYSVSREKKESFPLTVTSAQKNPTAFYLCASSKRTGREAFFGQGTRLTVV.

The genes are TRBV7-2 and TRBJ1-3, with 9 bases fitting TRBD1. CDR3 length: 16 residues. With V trimmed by 5 bases and J by 2 bases, 7 bases remained unmatched. CDR1 and CDR2 from the germline V gene are SGHTA and FQGNSA. CDR3 region: CASSLGTGWPGNTIYF. The CDR3 DNA follows: TGTGCCAGCAGCCTCGGGACAGGGTGGCCTGGAAACACCATATATTTT.

This clone was seen a handful of times. The CDR3 DNA sequence: TGTGCCAGCAGTCTCACCTCCCCAGGGACTGCTGACTTAACCTACGAGCAGTACTTC. It codes for CASSLTSPGTADLTYEQYF. The chain joins TRBV27 to TRBJ2-7; D is perhaps TRBD2 (6 bases). This CDR3 comprises 19 residues. V lost 5 bases to trimming and J lost 2 bases, with 28 bases between them. The germline V gene encodes CDR1 MNHEY and CDR2 SMNVEV (reference sequence).

J is TRBJ1-1 and V is TRBV6-5; no clear D gene. Germline loops: CDR1 MNHEY, CDR2 SVGAGI. The CDR3 covers 12 residues. V was cut by 5 bases and J by 5 bases, with 9 bases left in between. The CDR3 spells CASSLGRTEAFF. CDR3 DNA sequence: TGTGCCAGCAGTCTTGGGAGGACTGAAGCTTTCTTT.

The V and J genes are TRBV12-5 and TRBJ1-1, with D uncertain. This CDR3 contains 14 residues. Trimming cost V 2 bases and J 0 bases, with 7 bases left between them. CDR1 is LGHNT and CDR2 is FRNRAP in the germline V gene. CDR3 sequence reads: CASGLQALNTEAFF. The CDR3 bases are TGTGCTAGTGGTTTGCAGGCACTGAACACTGAAGCTTTCTTT.

The chain couples TRBV2 to TRBJ1-1, with 7 nucleotides matching TRBD1. The germline V gene encodes CDR1 SNHLY and CDR2 FYNNEI. This CDR3 has 13 amino acids. J was trimmed by 0 bases and V by 6 bases; bases with no gene match: 1. CDR3 in amino acids: CASRGQMNTEAFF. The CDR3 bases are TGTGCCAGCAGGGGACAGATGAACACTGAAGCTTTCTTT.

This rearrangement joins TRBV2 to TRBJ2-7; D might be TRBD1 or TRBD2, each matching 5 bases. CDR1 is SNHLY, CDR2 FYNNEI, per germline. The V and J ends lost 6 bases and 1 base respectively, with 10 bases between them. The CDR3 spans 13 residues. CDR3 nucleotides: TGTGCCAGCAGGGGACGGTTATCCTACGAGCAGTACTTC. Protein: CASRGRLSYEQYF. Drawing the rest from reference TRBV2 and TRBJ2-7, the complete variable domain is EPEVTQTPSHQVTQMGQEVILRCVPISNHLYFYWYRQILGQKVEFLVSFYNNEISEKSEIFDDQFSVERPDGSNFTLKIRSTKLEDSAMYFCASRGRLSYEQYFGPGTRLTVT.

The chain combines TRBV6-2 or TRBV6-3 with TRBJ2-2; D call uncertain. This CDR3 contains 17 residues. CDR1 is MNHEY, CDR2 SVGEGT, per germline. The ends were cut back, 5 bases at V and 4 bases at J, with 20 bases in the middle. Here the CDR3 DNA reads TGTGCCAGCAGTCAGTATGAGACCTCAATGGCCACCGGGGAGCTGTTTTTT. The encoded protein is CASSQYETSMATGELFF.

This clone was recorded a few times. The chain couples TRBV28 to TRBJ2-5; TRBD2 agrees at 8 bases. Germline V gives CDR1 MDHEN, CDR2 SYDVKM. The CDR3 loop spans 13 amino acids. The V and J ends lost 5 bases and 5 bases, in that order; junction bases with no gene match: 4. In nucleotides, the CDR3 is TGTGCCAGCAGTGGGACTAGTGGGGAGACCCAGTACTTC. This translates into CASSGTSGETQYF.

The V gene is TRBV28, the J gene TRBJ1-1; D gene unclear. Germline V lookup: CDR1 MDHEN, CDR2 SYDVKM. The length of the CDR3 is 14 residues. V lost 5 bases and J 0 bases, leaving 10 bases between the germline ends. The CDR3 region has the DNA TGTGCCAGCAGTCCCACGAAGATGAACACTGAAGCTTTCTTT. It encodes CASSPTKMNTEAFF.

Only one count was recorded for this clone. CDR3 sequence reads: CASSFTDKSSGNTIYF. For the CDR3, the DNA is TGCGCCAGCAGCTTTACCGACAAGAGCTCTGGAAACACCATATATTTT. The chain is built from TRBV5-1 and TRBJ1-3; D is unclear. CDR1 and CDR2 (germline): SGHRS, YFSETQ. The ends were cut back, 2 bases at V and 0 bases at J, with 12 bases in the middle. The CDR3 runs to 16 residues.

This chain joins TRBV4-2 and TRBJ2-3, with 9 bases that match TRBD1. The CDR3 consists of 15 residues. Per germline, CDR1 LGHNA and CDR2 YNFKEQ. The V gene end was trimmed by 5 bases and the J gene end by 4 bases; junction bases not matched to a gene: 7. The CDR3 sequence is CASSWTGDLSDTQYF. In DNA, the CDR3 is TGTGCCAGCAGCTGGACAGGGGATCTGTCAGATACGCAGTATTTT.

The chain recombines TRBV29-1 with TRBJ1-2; maybe TRBD1 (5 bases). Trimming took off 3 bases at V and 8 bases at J, with 13 bases between the two ends. Per germline, CDR1 SQVTM and CDR2 ANQGSEA. The CDR3 has 12 residues. The CDR3 bases are TGCAGCGTTGATTCCGGGGCCACGGGCTACACCTTC. This encodes CSVDSGATGYTF. Full variable domain (remainder filled in from reference TRBV29-1 and TRBJ1-2): SAVISQKPSRDICQRGTSLTIQCQVDSQVTMMFWYRQQPGQSLTLIATANQGSEATYESGFVIDKFPISRPNLTFSTLTVSNMSPEDSSIYLCSVDSGATGYTFGSGTRLTVV.

The rearrangement joins TRBV11-2 to TRBJ2-1; TRBD2 matches 14 bases. The CDR3 spans 17 residues. J lost 9 bases, V lost 2 bases, and 9 bases had no gene match. The germline CDR1 and CDR2 sequences are SGHAT and FQNNGV. The CDR3 loop reads CASSLTPGLAGETEQFF. The CDR3 DNA sequence: TGTGCCAGCAGCTTAACCCCGGGACTAGCGGGGGAGACTGAGCAGTTCTTC.

The V gene is TRBV19, the J gene TRBJ1-5; 10 nucleotides align to TRBD1. V lost 8 bases and J lost 4; bases outside the gene matches: 5. Per the germline V gene, CDR1 is LNHDA and CDR2 is SQIVND (reference sequence). The CDR3 is made up of 14 amino acids. The CDR3 DNA reads TGTGCCAGTGAAATGGACAGGGGGAATCAGCCCCAGCATTTT. Translating it yields CASEMDRGNQPQHF.

The rearrangement uses TRBV12-3 or TRBV12-4 and TRBJ2-2; D gene uncertain. V shed 2 bases and J shed 1 base, with 2 bases lying between them. The CDR3 spans 13 residues. Here the CDR3 reads CASSLMNTGELFF. The CDR3 region has the DNA TGTGCCAGCAGTTTAATGAACACCGGGGAGCTGTTTTTT.

This chain uses TRBV4-1 with TRBJ2-1; 8 bases align to TRBD1. This CDR3 region has 16 residues. Germline CDR1 reads MGHRA; CDR2 reads YSYEKL. The ends lost 1 base at V and 7 bases at J; junction bases unmatched: 9. CDR3 bases: TGCGCCAGCAGCCAAGCAGGGGGCGGCTATCTTAATGAGCAGTTCTTC. Translating gives CASSQAGGGYLNEQFF.

A few counts support this clone. The genes are TRBV10-3 and TRBJ1-2; D gene ambiguous. CDR3 length: 15 amino acids. Germline CDR1 and CDR2: ENHRY and SYGVKD. V was trimmed by 4 bases and J by 6 bases, leaving 18 bases between them. CDR3 loop: CAISGGPTPRDGYTF. The CDR3 DNA reads TGTGCCATCAGTGGAGGCCCTACTCCTAGGGATGGCTACACCTTC.